This TCR beta chain was identified during a study of blood T cells in healthy people across ages. Together with a sample-barcoded 5' primer, a J-beta primer mix was included in a second PCR lasting 7 to 11 cycles. A single record per CDR3 protein comes from TCRdb applying MiXCR to the 5' RACE reads. The sample has 900,000 to 950,000 distinct CDR3 sequences, under 35% seen once. This CDR3 region has 16 residues. Germline V gene data show CDR1 as SGHRS and CDR2 as YFSETQ. The ends were cut back, 4 bases at V and 8 bases at J, with 22 bases in the middle. This clonotype was observed a few times. Isolation recovered at least 6 million PBMCs from every sample. This sample was also put to use in a study of T cells of mothers and their children. That report notes: The study found thymic selection shapes TCR recombination output similarly in related and unrelated pairs.

This chain uses TRBV5-1 with TRBJ2-1; the D gene is possibly TRBD2 (7 bases). The sequence was obtained from a woman aged 35 to 49 in good health. The sample taken for sequencing was blood. The CDR3 DNA follows: TGCGCCAGCAGCCCAACGGGGCGGGGGCTAGTCGATGAGCAGTTCTTC. Encoded protein: CASSPTGRGLVDEQFF.